These 3 T cell receptor beta chains were sequenced from one sample in a study of cytomegalovirus exposure and HLA in healthy donors. 13 Jbeta primers and 60 Vbeta primers were used for the PCR. The data were produced by immunoSEQ multiplex PCR, yet TCRdb's version contains in-frame clones alone and is incomplete. The table lists approximately 190,000 clones, about 81% of them singletons. Sequences were obtained from PBMCs. All receptors derive from a woman aged 18-29 years in good health and CMV-seronegative.

The CDR3 reads CASSSGLGSYEQYF. The CDR3 DNA sequence: TGTGCCAGCAGTTCCGGACTAGGATCCTACGAGCAGTACTTC. The V and J genes are TRBV6-5 and TRBJ2-5; TRBD2 aligns across 7 bases. The J call is uncertain, as TRBJ2-7 better fits the DNA end. Germline V gives CDR1 MNHEY, CDR2 SVGAGI. The CDR3 has 14 amino acids.

V and J are TRBV10-1 and TRBJ1-1; 7 nucleotides align to TRBD1. The junction had 5 bases not matched to a gene; V was cut back by 4 bases and J by 0 bases. The CDR3 loop spans 15 amino acids. Germline CDR1 and CDR2: WNHNN and SYGVQD (reference sequence). In DNA form, the CDR3 reads TGCGCCAGCAGTGCTGCAGGGGGTTTGAACACTGAAGCTTTCTTT. Encoded protein: CASSAAGGLNTEAFF.

This clone was observed once. The CDR3 nucleotides read TGCGCCAGCAGCATACAGACAGTTGGGGCCAACGTCCTGACTTTC. Amino acids: CASSIQTVGANVLTF. The chain employs TRBV5-1 and TRBJ2-6; D is perhaps TRBD1 (5 bases). The CDR3 spans 15 residues. The ends were cut back, 4 bases at V and 3 bases at J, with 11 bases in the middle. Germline V gene data show CDR1 as SGHRS and CDR2 as YFSETQ. The whole variable domain, filled in from reference TRBV5-1 and TRBJ2-6, reads KAGVTQTPRYLIKTRGQQVTLSCSPISGHRSVSWYQQTPGQGLQFLFEYFSETQRNKGNFPGRFSGRQFSNSRSEMNVSTLELGDSALYLCASSIQTVGANVLTFGAGSRLTVL.